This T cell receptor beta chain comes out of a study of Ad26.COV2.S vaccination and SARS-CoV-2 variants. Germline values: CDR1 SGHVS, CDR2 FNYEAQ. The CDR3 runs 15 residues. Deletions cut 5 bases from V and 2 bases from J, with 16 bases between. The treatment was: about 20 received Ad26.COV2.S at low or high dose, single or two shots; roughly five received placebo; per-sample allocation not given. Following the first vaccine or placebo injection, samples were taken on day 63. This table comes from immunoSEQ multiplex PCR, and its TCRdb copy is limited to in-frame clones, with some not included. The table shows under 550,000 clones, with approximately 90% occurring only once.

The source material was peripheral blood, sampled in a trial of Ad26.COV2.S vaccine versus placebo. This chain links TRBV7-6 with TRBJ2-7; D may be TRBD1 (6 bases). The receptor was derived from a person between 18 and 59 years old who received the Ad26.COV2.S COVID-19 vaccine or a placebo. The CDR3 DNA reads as TGTGCCAGCAGCCCCCAAACAGGGATTACCTACGAGCAGTACTTC. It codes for CASSPQTGITYEQYF.